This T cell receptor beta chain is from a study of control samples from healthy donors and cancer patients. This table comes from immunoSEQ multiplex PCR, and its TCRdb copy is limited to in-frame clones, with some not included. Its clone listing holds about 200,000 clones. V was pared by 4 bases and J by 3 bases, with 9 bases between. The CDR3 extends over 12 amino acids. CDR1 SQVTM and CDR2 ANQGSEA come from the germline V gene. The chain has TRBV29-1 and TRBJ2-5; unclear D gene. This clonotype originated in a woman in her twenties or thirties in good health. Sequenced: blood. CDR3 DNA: TGCAGCGTTGTTACGTTGAAAGAGACCCAGTACTTC. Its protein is CSVVTLKETQYF.